These 22 T cell receptor beta chains came from one sample sequenced in a study of control samples from healthy donors and cancer patients. Profiling relied on immunoSEQ multiplex PCR, and the TCRdb table lists in-frame clones only, not all of them. In the table there are about 160,000 clones, 94% of which are singletons. The sequenced sample was PBMCs. The receptors shown here come from a man aged 55 to 70 with colorectal cancer.

This chain joins TRBV20-1 and TRBJ1-4; D ambiguous. Germline V gene sequence: CDR1 DFQATT, CDR2 SNEGSKA (reference sequence). The CDR3 covers 14 residues. V lost 3 bases to trimming and J lost 4 bases, with 12 bases between them. The CDR3 bases are TGCAGTGCTAGTAAATCGCCAGATAATGAAAAACTGTTTTTT. Protein: CSASKSPDNEKLFF.

V usage is TRBV7-9 and J usage is TRBJ2-4, with D perhaps TRBD2 (6 bases). The CDR3 length is 16 residues. Germline lookup yields CDR1 SEHNR and CDR2 FQNEAQ (reference sequence). Trimming took off 1 base at V and 0 bases at J, with 10 bases between the two ends. The CDR3 coding sequence is TGTGCCAGCAGCTTAGGGAAGGGACTAGCCAAAAACATTCAGTACTTC. Its translation: CASSLGKGLAKNIQYF.

This chain uses TRBV2 with TRBJ1-4; 9 bases match TRBD1. There are 14 residues in the CDR3. The germline V gene has CDR1 SNHLY and CDR2 FYNNEI. Unmatched junction bases numbered 7, after V lost 6 bases and J lost 8 bases. As DNA, the CDR3 is TGTGCCAGCAGCCCGGGACAGGGTATAGAAAAACTGTTTTTT. As protein: CASSPGQGIEKLFF.

V is TRBV13 and J is TRBJ2-7; TRBD1 is a possible D gene (5 bases). Trimming shortened V by 5 bases and J by 0 bases, and 11 bases separated the two germline ends. The CDR3 has 14 amino acids. CDR1 is PRHDT and CDR2 is FYEKMQ in the germline V gene (reference sequence). The DNA of the CDR3 is TGTGCCAGCAGCGGAAGGGGAATCTCCTACGAGCAGTACTTC. This codes for CASSGRGISYEQYF.

This sequence joins TRBV19 and TRBJ1-2, with TRBD1 identical over 10 bases. Looked up from germline, CDR1 is LNHDA and CDR2 is SQIVND (reference sequence). This CDR3 comprises 13 residues. V lost 7 bases, J lost 5 bases, and 4 bases stayed unmatched. The CDR3 region is CASTGQGIYGYTF. CDR3 in DNA: TGTGCCAGTACGGGACAGGGGATATATGGCTACACCTTC.

This chain's CDR3 is CASRSQGDNSPLHF. Written as DNA, the CDR3 is TGTGCCAGCAGGTCACAGGGGGATAATTCACCCCTCCACTTT. The V and J genes are TRBV6-6 and TRBJ1-6, with 8 bases aligning to TRBD1. This CDR3 is 14 amino acids long. Trimming removed 6 bases from V and 5 bases from J; junction bases left unmatched: 3. The V gene's germline CDR1 is MNHNY and CDR2 SVGAGI (reference sequence).

The chain is built from TRBV5-6 and TRBJ1-1; D is unresolved. The germline gives CDR1 SGHDT, CDR2 YYEEEE. The V and J ends lost 6 bases and 8 bases respectively, with 17 bases between them. The CDR3 sequence is 13 residues long. CDR3 sequence reads: CASIRTGPHEAFF. The CDR3 bases are TGTGCCAGCATCAGAACCGGACCGCACGAAGCTTTCTTT.

The rearrangement uses TRBV6-6 and TRBJ1-3; no reliable D call. There are 14 residues in the CDR3. Germline assignment: CDR1 MNHNY and CDR2 SVGAGI (reference sequence). V lost 5 bases and J 8 bases, leaving 16 bases between the germline ends. CDR3 in DNA: TGTGCCAGCAGTCCCAACGGAGTTTTGGACACCATATATTTT. Encoded protein: CASSPNGVLDTIYF.

This clone was recorded only once. V gene TRBV19 combines with J gene TRBJ1-5; D unclear. V lost 6 bases and J 6 bases, leaving 12 bases between the germline ends. Germline CDR1 is LNHDA and CDR2 is SQIVND (reference sequence). This CDR3 has 13 residues. The CDR3 nucleotides read TGTGCCAGTAGCGATATTCGTGGTCAGCCCCAGCATTTT. This gives the protein CASSDIRGQPQHF.

This chain connects TRBV19 to TRBJ2-5; 7 nucleotides agree with TRBD2. J gave up 1 base and V 5 bases, and 4 bases lay outside the gene matches. CDR1 is LNHDA and CDR2 is SQIVND in the germline V gene (reference sequence). The CDR3 covers 14 residues. This CDR3 is CASSFGGIQETQYF. DNA of the CDR3: TGTGCCAGTAGTTTCGGGGGGATCCAAGAGACCCAGTACTTC.

The chain employs TRBV6-5 and TRBJ1-5; 8 bases fit TRBD1. Germline V gene lookup returns CDR1 MNHEY and CDR2 SVGAGI. Trimming at V came to 0 bases and at J to 1 base, leaving 2 bases not matched to a gene. This CDR3 region has 16 residues. In DNA form, the CDR3 reads TGTGCCAGCAGTTACTCTTACAGGGGGAGCAATCAGCCCCAGCATTTT. Translating it yields CASSYSYRGSNQPQHF.

V usage is TRBV19 and J usage is TRBJ1-4; D remains unclear. Germline V gene sequence: CDR1 LNHDA, CDR2 SQIVND (reference sequence). Between the trimmed V and J ends, which lost 2 bases and 6 bases, there was a span of 13 bases. The CDR3 consists of 15 residues. The CDR3, as DNA: TGTGCCAGTAGTATACCGGATAGTGGATATGAAAAACTGTTTTTT. This codes for CASSIPDSGYEKLFF. Full variable domain (remainder filled in from reference TRBV19 and TRBJ1-4): DGGITQSPKYLFRKEGQNVTLSCEQNLNHDAMYWYRQDPGQGLRLIYYSQIVNDFQKGDIAEGYSVSREKKESFPLTVTSAQKNPTAFYLCASSIPDSGYEKLFFGSGTQLSVL.

The chain recombines TRBV30 with TRBJ1-1, with D maybe TRBD1 (6 bases). V lost 2 bases and J 3 bases, leaving 10 bases between the germline ends. CDR1 is GTSNPN, CDR2 SVGIG, per germline (reference sequence). The CDR3 has 13 residues. The CDR3 coding sequence is TGTGCCTGGAGTCCGCAGGGGTACACTGAAGCTTTCTTT. Translating it yields CAWSPQGYTEAFF.

The chain has TRBV6-6 and TRBJ1-6, with 7 bases lining up with TRBD1. CDR1 and CDR2 from the germline V gene are MNHNY and SVGAGI (reference sequence). The junction had 6 bases not matched to a gene; V was cut back by 2 bases and J by 5 bases. CDR3 length: 16 residues. CDR3 coding DNA: TGTGCCAGCAGTTACAGGCAGGGGGTCGATAATTCACCCCTCCACTTT. This gives the protein CASSYRQGVDNSPLHF.

The V and J genes are TRBV5-4 and TRBJ1-2, with 8 bases that match TRBD1. The CDR3 is 14 amino acids. Germline-derived CDR1 and CDR2 are SGHNT and YYREEE (reference sequence). Trimming took 2 bases from V and 3 from J; bases not matched to a gene: 3. This chain's CDR3 is CASSFLTGDYGYTF. The CDR3 region has the DNA TGTGCCAGCAGCTTCCTGACAGGGGACTATGGCTACACCTTC.

This clone was seen a single time. V usage is TRBV3-1 (or the pseudogene TRBV3-2) and J usage is TRBJ2-3; D gene ambiguous. Germline CDR1 LGHDT, CDR2 YNNKEL (reference sequence). Trimming stripped 4 bases from V and 3 bases from J, with 14 bases between. The CDR3 spans 15 residues. The CDR3 nucleotides are TGTGCCAGCAGCCCCGGGCCTGCTGGGACAGATACGCAGTATTTT. Translating it yields CASSPGPAGTDTQYF.

This chain connects TRBV11-2 to TRBJ1-3, with 8 bases lining up with TRBD1. V was clipped by 7 bases and J by 0 bases; unmatched bases: 8. CDR3 length: 16 residues. Germline CDR1 and CDR2: SGHAT and FQNNGV. Written as DNA, the CDR3 is TGTGCCAGCACCAGACAGGGGTTACTCTCTGGAAACACCATATATTTT. This gives the protein CASTRQGLLSGNTIYF. Complete variable domain (other parts from reference TRBV11-2 and TRBJ1-3): EAGVAQSPRYKIIEKRQSVAFWCNPISGHATLYWYQQILGQGPKLLIQFQNNGVVDDSQLPKDRFSAERLKGVDSTLKIQPAKLEDSAVYLCASTRQGLLSGNTIYFGEGSWLTVV.

This clone showed up just once. CDR3 protein: CASSIDPRTSVNTEAFF. DNA of the CDR3: TGTGCCAGTAGTATAGATCCCAGGACGAGTGTGAACACTGAAGCTTTCTTT. The chain joins TRBV19 to TRBJ1-1; D gene unclear. Germline V gene lookup returns CDR1 LNHDA and CDR2 SQIVND (reference sequence). Trimming took 0 bases from V and 0 from J, leaving 14 bases between them. CDR3 length: 17 amino acids.

The V and J genes are TRBV27 and TRBJ2-7, with a tentative D call TRBD2 (7 bases). The CDR3 has 15 residues. Germline V gene data show CDR1 as MNHEY and CDR2 as SMNVEV (reference sequence). V was pared by 4 bases and J by 6 bases, with 19 bases between. The CDR3 loop reads CASSSGGGGLGEQYF. The CDR3 region has the DNA TGTGCCAGCAGTTCCGGGGGAGGGGGGTTGGGCGAGCAGTACTTC.

This sequence joins TRBV7-9 and TRBJ2-1; D gene uncertain. V shed 5 bases and J shed 6 bases, with 14 bases lying between them. From germline, CDR1 is SEHNR and CDR2 FQNEAQ (reference sequence). This CDR3 has 14 amino acids. Written as DNA, the CDR3 is TGTGCCAGCAGCCCGTCGCCTAGGACCAATGAGCAGTTCTTC. Translating it yields CASSPSPRTNEQFF.

The chain links TRBV30 to TRBJ2-4; the D gene is possibly TRBD1 (7 bases). The CDR3 runs 16 residues. Trimming took 1 base from V and 6 from J, leaving 19 bases between them. CDR1 is GTSNPN and CDR2 is SVGIG in the germline V gene (reference sequence). The CDR3 here is CAWSGGQPLGGNIQYF. CDR3 in DNA: TGTGCCTGGAGTGGGGGACAGCCCCTGGGGGGAAACATTCAGTACTTC.

This chain connects TRBV11-2 to TRBJ2-7, with 12 bases matching TRBD2. The CDR3 is 15 residues long. The V and J ends lost 6 bases and 4 bases, in that order; junction bases with no gene match: 7. Germline CDR1 reads SGHAT; CDR2 reads FQNNGV. The CDR3 coding sequence is TGTGCCAGCAGTTCCGGACTAGCGGGGCCTTACGAGCAGTACTTC. Protein product: CASSSGLAGPYEQYF.